This TCR beta chain appears in the sequencing data of a study of regulatory T cells in long-lasting Graves disease. As for time point: newly diagnosed GD, antithyroid drugs for less than 3 months. The authors made the TCR library using RNA they extracted from PBMCs. This clonotype was counted at least ten times. CDR3-region Arm-PCR and iRepertoire HTBI primers produced the TCR beta libraries. TCRdb re-derived calls from the multiplex PCR reads in MiXCR, one entry per CDR3 protein. The table shows roughly 530,000 distinct CDR3 sequences, with 15% to 20% occurring only once. The same sample was also studied in work on T cells in Graves' hyperthyroidism and ophthalmopathy. This second study says: For Graves' hyperthyroidism to be stable, ophthalmopathy could not progress within 18 months. The HTBI set primed first-round TCR CDR3 RT-PCR. The majority of expanded thyroid clonotypes above 0.001 also appeared in blood.

The clonotype was recovered from a woman aged 35 to 60 with Graves disease. The specimen was peripheral blood mononuclear cells (PBMCs), collected at new diagnosis, from a patient treated with antithyroid drugs.

DNA for the CDR3: TGTGCCAGCGCACCCGGTACAGGGACGAACACCGGGGAGCTGTTTTTT. Amino acids: CASAPGTGTNTGELFF. This chain uses TRBV6-1 with TRBJ2-2; weak D call: TRBD1 (6 bases). Germline V CDR1 and CDR2: MNHNS, SASEGT. The V end was cut by 8 bases, the J end by 0 bases, with 16 bases between. The CDR3 loop spans 16 amino acids.